This TCR beta chain was sequenced in a study of cytomegalovirus exposure and HLA in healthy donors (dated by TCRdb to 2017 to 2019). General notes on the study: An earlier analysis of some 500 of the donors reported roughly 300 Gb of sequence data and more than 90 million unique TCR beta sequences from roughly 180 million T cells. Among 300 to 500 genotyped donors of the cohort, an average of roughly 230,000 unique TCR beta nucleotide sequences was sequenced per donor, of which about 19% were non-productive. In a later analysis, previously published TCR beta repertoires from hundreds of donors were re-analyzed and high-resolution HLA genotyping was added so that TCR occurrence patterns could be studied. A separate validation cohort of 100 to 150 different subjects was used in addition to the approximately 670-subject first cohort. The study was designed to test whether signatures of past pathogen exposure could be identified by cataloging public T cell receptors. Using immunosequencing, the study profiled T cell repertoires from around 670 subjects and related those repertoires to cytomegalovirus serostatus. Of the 300 to 400 genotyped donors, approximately 82% fell in the genetic ancestry cluster associated with self-reported Caucasian donors. Typing coverage varied by locus: roughly 629-640 donors for A, B, C, DRB1 and DQB1; approximately 500 for DQA1; approximately 570 for DPA1; roughly 470 for DPB1. All discovery cohort repertoires had been generated using a single sequencing platform. Donor age, sex, ethnicity and CMV serostatus were compiled alongside the repertoire data. In an earlier analysis of 587 of the donors, high-throughput TCR beta sequencing was used to judge whether each TCR beta V gene segment behaved as functional or pseudogenic. In the later analysis, no new phenotypic data were used to find candidate immune exposures; instead, reliance was placed on TCR beta sequences and their occurrence across donors. Both class I and class II loci were covered by HLA typing, at four-digit resolution. Roughly 300 gigabases of sequencing data and tens of millions of unique TCR sequences were included in an early release covering around 600 HLA-typed donors. Genome-wide SNP genotypes for about 65% of the roughly 670 donors were used in a later genetic analysis, which treated that subset as a discovery cohort. The study combined high-throughput TCR immunosequencing, statistical association of individual TCRs with disease status, and machine learning to predict cytomegalovirus infection status. About 5 DR-DQ haplotypes were handled as single units for association and clustering, since linkage in the cohort was strong.

What the work shows at the level of the full study, not this receptor alone: The classifier was reported to diagnose cytomegalovirus status with high specificity and sensitivity in both the original and validation cohorts. According to a later analysis, most CMV-associated TCR beta chains appeared to be HLA-restricted, and the HLA associations seemed to be driven largely by CMV exposure. According to a later analysis, parvovirus B19, influenza, CMV and Epstein-Barr virus appeared linked to several top co-occurrence clusters. Over 15 rarely observed V segments, including chromosome 9 orphons, were excluded from the earlier analysis of some 590 of the donors because counts were too low. In an earlier analysis of some 550 of the donors, most TCR beta V segments were observed in productive rearrangements about 87% or about 30% of the time, broadly matching IMGT annotations. In a later analysis, HLA-associated TCR beta chains showed more clonal expansion and lower generation probabilities than non-associated chains that were equally common. While some public TCRs were present in many individuals, most TCR sequences turned up only very rarely across donors. For the cohort, immune exposure information was limited to CMV serostatus. Three of the identified cytomegalovirus-associated TCR beta chains were confirmed in vitro to be specific for cytomegalovirus antigens. It was suggested by the authors that the approach could potentially be generalized to other disease states and immunological phenotypes. The study gave a list of 150 to 200 TCR beta chains associated with cytomegalovirus. A later analysis found that TCR association rates varied across HLA loci, with DRB1 alleles showing the most associated TCRs and HLA-C alleles the fewest. HLA typing was unavailable for some donors at each locus, so association tests used only the typed subset. A further reported finding was that TCR beta sequences accurately predicted the HLA-A and HLA-B alleles for most subjects in the first cohort. Assigning TCR associations to individual alleles was difficult when HLA alleles, especially DR and DQ, strongly co-occurred. Roughly uniform sequencing depth across donors was assumed in presence/absence analyses, although this assumption may not hold. Correlated functional status among segregating V segments might be attributable to linkage disequilibrium, but an unknown experimental factor could not be ruled out. In a later genetic analysis, fewer N-insertions in productive TCRs were reported among donors in an Asian-associated ancestry cluster than the roughly 700-donor mean. Because the 87-base-pair reads could not distinguish some IMGT-functional V segments, including TRBV6-2 and TRBV6-3, those segments were excluded. In a later genetic analysis, a missense DCLRE1C variant was associated with V-gene and J-gene trimming of TCR beta chains, and the association was replicated in an independent cohort. At a false discovery rate of 0.05, a later analysis linked 16,951 TCR beta sequences to specific HLA alleles. The cohort was sequenced for TCR beta chains only, and without alpha or paired-chain data the features that could be detected were limited. A group of highly shared sequence variants was considered likely to be a technical artifact of the sequencing pipeline.

V lost 4 bases and J lost 3 bases; the stretch between them is 12 bases long. The germline V gene (reference sequence) specifies MNHEY as CDR1 and SMNVEV as CDR2. The CDR3 runs 14 amino acids, cysteine and phenylalanine included. Only the CDR3 part of the read is kept: 42 bases, read in frame from the first base. Library method: the immunoSEQ multiplex PCR assay. For the multiplex PCR, a mixture combining 60 forward primers for TCR Vbeta segments and 13 reverse primers for TCR Jbeta segments was used. Amplification of the CDR3 region of rearranged TCR beta genes was performed with a multiplex PCR assay on genomic DNA. The Illumina HiSeq System was used to sequence the amplified TCR beta libraries as 87-base-pair reads. In the paper's pipeline: A later analysis tallied 70 million to 100 million unique TCR beta chains across the 600 to 700 repertoires, and some 10 million of those chains were shared by two or more donors. Raw reads were error-corrected and collapsed into unique sequences with a nearest-neighbor algorithm that merged closely related sequences to remove PCR and sequencing errors. Alignment of CDR3 sequences to IMGT reference sequences was used to assign V, D and J gene segments. For a sequence to be retained, a match of at least six nucleotides was required to both a V gene segment and a J gene segment. Rearrangements were classified as productive when the CDR3 lacked stop codons and remained in frame with V and J, and all other rearrangements were classified as non-productive. Following IMGT convention, CDR3 was defined as the stretch from the second conserved V-encoded cysteine to the conserved J-encoded phenylalanine. The earlier analysis of approximately 500 of the donors excluded sequences that lacked an unambiguous match to a single V gene segment. In an earlier analysis of 587 of the donors, V segments were called functional above 56.7% productive rearrangements and were called segregating when the between-donor standard deviation exceeded 5%. To diagnose cytomegalovirus status from the catalog of TCR beta chain sequences, a statistical classification framework was built. In a later analysis, TCR nucleotide sequences were compared against IMGT/GENE-DB human TR gene sequences so that V and J genes could be assigned. A later analysis assigned CDR3 sequences and most-parsimonious VDJ recombination scenarios with the TCRdist pipeline. In a later analysis, each TCR beta chain was defined by its CDR3 amino acid sequence together with its V-gene family, and reads lacking a unique V-gene family were excluded. A later analysis removed several hundred highly shared, low-generation-probability nucleotide sequences to deal with suspected cross-contamination and a sequencing artifact. In a later analysis, a clonal expansion index was calculated for each public chain from normalized within-repertoire ranks of inferred template counts. In a later analysis, generation probabilities were computed using a VDJ recombination model fitted to out-of-frame rearrangements, and the results were checked against IGoR. In a later analysis, hypergeometric tests were used to score TCR-TCR, TCR-HLA and TCR-CMV co-occurrence, with a repertoire-size bias correction applied to TCR pairs. False discovery rates were estimated in a later analysis by permuting HLA or CMV assignments 20 times. In a later analysis, co-occurring TCRs were grouped with DBSCAN, and TCRdist sequence similarity was added when clustering was performed within HLA-allele-positive subsets. For co-occurrence clustering, repertoires with fewer than 30,000 or more than 120,000 public chains were excluded, along with 4 to 6 repertoires with anomalous nucleotide sharing. Here the immuneACCESS table is served through TCRdb, limited to in-frame sequences with V and J called. Missing clones are a known gap in these copies; in checked studies unresolved V genes cover under half, and the rest lacks a known reason. That table gives V, J and clone size, and the DNA gave D and trimming. Across this sample there are roughly 130,000 clones, with 60% to 85% seen only once. Jointly, the top ten make up around 1.9% of the sample.

In its sample, this clone was seen a few times. The antigen it recognizes is unknown. Nothing much larger sits one base from this clone, and base qualities are not available. The cohort was made up of around 720 healthy bone marrow donors. All cohort members were sampled while nominally healthy, although unrecorded immune exposures were likely present. The donor tested CMV seronegative and was one of the 352 seronegative cohort members. Each donor provided a peripheral blood sample, and peripheral blood mononuclear cells were used for TCR beta sequencing. The Qiagen DNeasy Blood Extraction Kit was used to extract genomic DNA from the blood cell samples.

The receptor comes from a woman in her forties in good health and CMV-seronegative. The sequencing input was PBMCs. In this chain, TRBV27 is recombined with TRBJ1-1; a weak D assignment points to TRBD1 (5 bases agree). CDR3 sequence: CASSYKKGHTEAFF. The DNA sequence follows: TGTGCCAGCAGTTATAAAAAGGGGCACACTGAAGCTTTCTTT.